These T cell receptor beta chains were read from a single sample in a study of shared clonotypes between healthy human individuals. Assay used: immunoSEQ multiplex PCR; TCRdb lists only in-frame clones, some missing. The data hold hundreds of thousands of clones, with around 95% observed a single time. The sequenced sample consisted of naive CD8+ T cells sorted from blood. These receptors came from a woman in her twenties or thirties in good health. Each CDR3 is given with its conserved first and last residue. A D gene is named only where the DNA matches it firmly. Not every row has a clone size; where given, it reads once, few, many or a size class.

j_call	d_call	v_call	clone_size	cdr3_nt	cdr3_aa
TRBJ2-4	.	TRBV29-1	once	TGCAGCGTTGAGGACGGTCTACCCTTAGCCAAAAACATTCAGTACTTC	CSVEDGLPLAKNIQYF
TRBJ1-2	.	TRBV19	once	TGTGCCAGTAGTATCTGGAGCTATGGCTACACCTTC	CASSIWSYGYTF
TRBJ2-7	.	TRBV6-5	.	TGTGCCAGCAGTTACTCTGGGAGCACCTACGAGCAGTACTTC	CASSYSGSTYEQYF
TRBJ2-7	.	TRBV5-1	.	TGCGCCAGCAGATCTGATAGCTCCTACGAGCAGTACTTC	CASRSDSSYEQYF
TRBJ1-1	.	TRBV4-1	few	TGCGCCAGCAGCCAAGTAGTACTATCAAACACTGAAGCTTTCTTT	CASSQVVLSNTEAFF
TRBJ2-7	TRBD1	TRBV6-5	.	TGTGCCAGCAGCTGGACAGGGGCCTACGAGCAGTACTTC	CASSWTGAYEQYF
TRBJ2-5	.	TRBV6-5	.	TGTGCCAGCAGTTCTGGAAACCTGGAGACCCAGTACTTC	CASSSGNLETQYF
TRBJ1-1	.	TRBV25-1	few	TGTGCCAGCAGTGAATCTTTGAACACTGAAGCTTTCTTT	CASSESLNTEAFF
TRBJ1-1	.	TRBV10-3	.	TGTGCCATCAGTGACCCCCGGGCTACTGAAGCTTTCTTT	CAISDPRATEAFF
TRBJ1-5	.	TRBV4-1	.	TGCGCCAGCAGCCAAGACCCCAATTCTAATCAGCCCCAGCATTTT	CASSQDPNSNQPQHF
TRBJ2-2	.	TRBV5-5	.	TGTGCCAGCAGCTTACGACACGTCACCGGGGAGCTGTTTTTT	CASSLRHVTGELFF
TRBJ1-1	.	TRBV2	.	TGTGCCAGCAGTGAAGGGGGCACTGAAGCTTTCTTT	CASSEGGTEAFF
TRBJ2-7	TRBD1	TRBV6-5	.	TGTGCCAGCAGTTACGGAGTGAGCAGGGGGATCGACGAGCAGTACTTC	CASSYGVSRGIDEQYF
TRBJ2-1	.	TRBV9	.	TGTGCCAGCAGCGTACTTTCGAATGAGCAGTTCTTC	CASSVLSNEQFF
TRBJ1-4	TRBD1	TRBV6-1	.	TGTGCCAGGCTAATACAGGGGCGAAATAATGAAAAACTGTTTTTT	CARLIQGRNNEKLFF
TRBJ2-7	.	TRBV6-5	.	TGTGACCCGCAGGGAACCAATTACGAGCAGTACTTC	CDPQGTNYEQYF
TRBJ1-5	TRBD1	TRBV7-8	.	TGTGCCAGCAGTACTAACAGGGGTTTTCAGCCCCAGCATTTT	CASSTNRGFQPQHF
TRBJ1-4	.	TRBV7-9	.	TGTGCCAGCAGACTTGCAACTAATGAAAAACTGTTTTTT	CASRLATNEKLFF
TRBJ2-1	.	TRBV19	.	TGTGCCAGTAGTATAAAATCAGGACTCTCCTACAATGAGCAGTTCTTC	CASSIKSGLSYNEQFF
TRBJ2-7	.	TRBV7-7	.	TGTGCCAGCAGCTTAAGCATCAGGGGCGAGCAGTACTTC	CASSLSIRGEQYF
TRBJ2-7	.	TRBV6-5	.	TGTGCCAGCAGTTACGACGGTGCCTACGAGCAGTACTTC	CASSYDGAYEQYF
TRBJ2-3	.	TRBV2	.	TGTGCCAGCAGCATGGCGGATACGCAGTATTTT	CASSMADTQYF
TRBJ1-5	.	TRBV5-6	once	TGTGCCAGCAGCTTTGGAACGGCAAGCAATCAGCCCCAGCATTTT	CASSFGTASNQPQHF
TRBJ2-3	.	TRBV9	.	TGTGCCAGCAGCGTAGAGTGGGGCCTAGGGGGGGATACGCAGTATTTT	CASSVEWGLGGDTQYF
TRBJ2-3	TRBD2	TRBV7-2	.	TGTGCCAGCAGCCCAGGGACTAGCGGCACAGATACGCAGTATTTT	CASSPGTSGTDTQYF
TRBJ2-6	.	TRBV7-6	once	TGTGCCAGCAGCTTTTTCCGCTCTGGGGCCAACGTCCTGACTTTC	CASSFFRSGANVLTF
TRBJ2-1	TRBD2	TRBV9	.	TGTGCCAGCAGCGTAGAACTAGCGGGAGATGAGCAGTTCTTC	CASSVELAGDEQFF
TRBJ1-1	.	TRBV6-5	.	TGTGCCAGCAGTTACGGGGGTTGGACTGAAGCTTTCTTT	CASSYGGWTEAFF
TRBJ1-5	TRBD1	TRBV6-5	.	TGTGCCAGCAGTAACGACAGGGGGCTTCAGCCCCAGCATTTT	CASSNDRGLQPQHF
TRBJ2-7	TRBD1	TRBV27	.	TGTGCCAGCAGAGAATTGGGACAGGGGGCCTACGAGCAGTACTTC	CASRELGQGAYEQYF
TRBJ1-3	.	TRBV21-1	.	TGTGCCAGCAGCAATAACACCATATATTTT	CASSNNTIYF
TRBJ1-4	TRBD1	TRBV5-1	.	TGCGCCAGCAGCTTGGTCAGGGGGCGGAATACTAATGAAAAACTGTTTTTT	CASSLVRGRNTNEKLFF
TRBJ2-1	.	TRBV9	.	TGTGCCAGCAGCACCCCTCCCTACAATGAGCAGTTCTTC	CASSTPPYNEQFF
TRBJ2-1	.	TRBV15	.	TGTGCCACCAGCAGAGAAGGTAGCCGACTCAATGAGCAGTTCTTC	CATSREGSRLNEQFF
TRBJ2-1	.	TRBV7-6	.	TGTGCCAGCAGCTTATCTCCGGGAGAAAACAATGAGCAGTTCTTC	CASSLSPGENNEQFF
TRBJ1-2	.	TRBV4-1	few	TGCGCCAGCAGCCAAGATCTGGGAAGCGGCTACACCTTC	CASSQDLGSGYTF
TRBJ2-7	.	TRBV27	.	TGTGCCAGCGGCGAAGGTTACGAGCAGTACTTC	CASGEGYEQYF
TRBJ2-5	.	TRBV7-8	once	TGTGCCAGCAGCTTACAGAGACGGAGCCAAGAGACCCAGTACTTC	CASSLQRRSQETQYF
TRBJ2-7	.	TRBV19	.	TGTGCCAGTAGCCCCGGACCTACGAGCTCCTACGAGCAGTACTTC	CASSPGPTSSYEQYF
TRBJ2-5	.	TRBV9	.	TGTGCCAGCAGCCCACAGGACTTCTACCAAGAGACCCAGTACTTC	CASSPQDFYQETQYF
TRBJ2-1	TRBD2	TRBV11-2	.	TGTGCCAGCAGCCCGATGGGCGGGAGGGCGACTGAGCAGTTCTTC	CASSPMGGRATEQFF
TRBJ2-1	.	TRBV2	.	TGTGCCAGCAGTGAATCGAGGTTGACGGACTACAATGAGCAGTTCTTC	CASSESRLTDYNEQFF
TRBJ1-1	.	TRBV7-8	.	TGTGCCAGCAGCTTAGGCATAACTGAAGCTTTCTTT	CASSLGITEAFF
TRBJ2-7	.	TRBV5-6	.	TGTGCCAGCAGCCAAAGTGGGGGCTCCTACGAGCAGTACTTC	CASSQSGGSYEQYF
TRBJ2-1	.	TRBV5-1	.	TGCGCCAGCAGCTTGATGCTCCAGGGGTCTGACAATGAGCAGTTCTTC	CASSLMLQGSDNEQFF
TRBJ2-7	TRBD1	TRBV28	once	TGTGCCAGCAGTTCCAGGACAGGGCTCGAGCAGTACTTC	CASSSRTGLEQYF